The clone carrying this T cell receptor (beta chain) was recorded at least ten times. The antigen remains unidentified. The data are from a study of CD8 T cells in ankylosing spondylitis. TCRdb reprocessed the 5' RACE reads via MiXCR and lists one record per CDR3 protein. This sample has 130,000 or so distinct CDR3 sequences, with about an eighth found just once. Overall study results and limits: Disease-linked clones bore a CD8+ phenotype and were relatively rare in peripheral blood.

Material: blood, either unsorted or a sorted T cell fraction (not recorded which). The source of this sequence is a female donor with ankylosing spondylitis or in good health (not recorded which).

In nucleotides, the CDR3 is TGTGCCAGCAGCCTCGCGGGGAGCTATGGCTACACCTTC. Its protein product is CASSLAGSYGYTF. The gene calls are TRBV12-3 or TRBV12-4 and TRBJ1-2; D ambiguous. Between the trimmed V and J ends, which lost 6 bases and 4 bases, there was a span of 12 bases. CDR3 length: 13 residues.